The 13 T cell receptor beta chains presented below share a single source sample, sequenced in a study of OX40 agonist ivuxolimab in advanced cancers. Measured with immunoSEQ multiplex PCR; TCRdb has only the in-frame clones, and not every one. The data show about 38,000 clones, around 80% seen once. Sample: CD4+ or CD8+ T cells sorted from blood, taken in a trial of the OX40 agonist ivuxolimab. The receptor source for this set is an adult with an advanced solid tumor such as melanoma, head and neck, liver or kidney cancer.

The V gene is TRBV29-1, the J gene TRBJ2-7; D is possibly TRBD1 (5 bases). Germline V gene lookup returns CDR1 SQVTM and CDR2 ANQGSEA. V was shortened by 7 bases and J by 1 base, with 11 bases between the two germline ends. The CDR3 runs to 12 residues. CDR3 sequence (DNA): TGCAGCGGCAGAGCAGGGTCCTACGAGCAGTACTTC. This gives the protein CSGRAGSYEQYF.

The J gene is TRBJ2-1, the V gene TRBV4-1; 7 bases align to TRBD2. This CDR3 contains 15 residues. The V segment lost 1 base and the J segment 2 bases; nucleotides outside the gene matches: 2. Germline CDR1 and CDR2: MGHRA and YSYEKL. CDR3 in DNA: TGCGCCAGCAGCCAAGGAGCGGGGACCTACAATGAGCAGTTCTTC. Encoded protein: CASSQGAGTYNEQFF.

V usage is TRBV28 and J usage is TRBJ2-5; 10 positions agree with TRBD1. The V and J ends lost 6 bases and 4 bases, in that order; junction bases with no gene match: 5. The CDR3 runs 14 residues. From germline, CDR1 is MDHEN and CDR2 SYDVKM. The CDR3 nucleotides are TGTGCCAGCAGGCCGTGGACAGGGGGAGAGACCCAGTACTTC. Protein product: CASRPWTGGETQYF.

V gene TRBV7-9 combines with J gene TRBJ1-4, with TRBD1 matching 8 bases. The CDR3 spans 15 residues. CDR1 is SEHNR and CDR2 is FQNEAQ in the germline V gene (reference sequence). V shed 5 bases and J 3 bases; nucleotides not matched to a gene: 5. As DNA, the CDR3 is TGTGCCAGCAGCAAAGACAGGGGATCTAATGAAAAACTGTTTTTT. Protein: CASSKDRGSNEKLFF.

This CDR3 is CASSSRPGTGSTDTQYF. The CDR3 nucleotides read TGCGCCAGCAGCTCGAGACCTGGGACAGGGAGCACAGATACGCAGTATTTT. The chain couples TRBV5-1 to TRBJ2-3; TRBD1 matches at 9 bases. The germline gives CDR1 SGHRS, CDR2 YFSETQ. The trim removed 3 bases at V and 0 bases at J, leaving 8 bases unmatched. This CDR3 spans 17 amino acids.

The rearrangement uses TRBV11-3 and TRBJ2-5; tentatively, D is TRBD1 or TRBD2 (6 bases each). CDR1 and CDR2 from the germline V gene are SGHNT and YENEEA. Trimming left V 5 bases short and J 5 bases short, with 18 bases between. The length of the CDR3 is 15 residues. Written as DNA, the CDR3 is TGTGCCAGCAGCCCCCCGGGGGCCGAGAGGGAGACCCAGTACTTC. Encoded protein: CASSPPGAERETQYF.

The genes are TRBV7-9 and TRBJ1-2; TRBD1 matches at 7 bases. V lost 1 base, J lost 6 bases, and 2 bases stayed unmatched. Looked up from germline, CDR1 is SEHNR and CDR2 is FQNEAQ (reference sequence). The CDR3 consists of 13 residues. The CDR3 DNA is TGTGCCAGCAGCTTAGTAACAGGGGATGGCTACACCTTC. It codes for CASSLVTGDGYTF. Full variable domain (outside the CDR3, taken from reference TRBV7-9 and TRBJ1-2): DTGVSQNPRHKITKRGQNVTFRCDPISEHNRLYWYRQTLGQGPEFLTYFQNEAQLEKSRLLSDRFSAERPKGSFSTLEIQRTEQGDSAMYLCASSLVTGDGYTFGSGTRLTVV.

The chain couples TRBV25-1 to TRBJ2-5, with D unresolved. The germline CDR1 and CDR2 sequences are MGHDK and SYGVNS. The CDR3 has 15 amino acids. The ends were cut back, 0 bases at V and 1 base at J, with 9 bases in the middle. The CDR3 nucleotides are TGTGCCAGCAGTGAATATATACGGGCCCAAGAGACCCAGTACTTC. Translation gives CASSEYIRAQETQYF.

The V and J genes are TRBV9 and TRBJ2-7, with TRBD2 matching over 10 bases. The CDR3 is 14 residues long. In germline, CDR1 is SGDLS, CDR2 YYNGEE. Trimming removed 4 bases from V and 7 bases from J; junction bases left unmatched: 8. The CDR3 loop is CASSRVGTSDEQYF. Here the CDR3 DNA reads TGTGCCAGCAGCAGAGTCGGGACTAGCGATGAGCAGTACTTC. Full variable domain (missing parts from reference TRBV9 and TRBJ2-7): DSGVTQTPKHLITATGQRVTLRCSPRSGDLSVYWYQQSLDQGLQFLIQYYNGEERAKGNILERFSAQQFPDLHSELNLSSLELGDSALYFCASSRVGTSDEQYFGPGTRLTVT.

The gene calls are TRBV28 and TRBJ2-5, with 9 bases fitting TRBD2. This CDR3 has 13 residues. The germline CDR1 and CDR2 sequences are MDHEN and SYDVKM. J lost 5 bases, V lost 3 bases, and 1 base had no gene match. For the CDR3, the DNA is TGTGCCAGCAGTTTCAGCGGGAGGGAGACCCAGTACTTC. Amino acid sequence: CASSFSGRETQYF.

J is TRBJ1-3 and V is TRBV7-2; possibly TRBD1 for D (5 bases). CDR3 length: 17 amino acids. The germline V gene has CDR1 SGHTA and CDR2 FQGNSA. The ends were cut back, 1 base at V and 2 bases at J, with 15 bases in the middle. In DNA form, the CDR3 reads TGTGCCAGCAGCTTAGTTGGGGGGAAGATGCCTGGAAACACCATATATTTT. Protein product: CASSLVGGKMPGNTIYF.

The V and J genes are TRBV5-4 and TRBJ1-2, with D possibly TRBD1 on 6 matching bases. CDR1 is SGHNT, CDR2 YYREEE, per germline (reference sequence). CDR3 length: 13 residues. Trimming took 3 bases from V and 6 from J, leaving 12 bases between them. CDR3 sequence: CASSYNREHGYTF. CDR3 nucleotide sequence: TGTGCCAGCAGCTACAACAGGGAACATGGCTACACCTTC. Variable domain in full (rest from reference TRBV5-4 and TRBJ1-2): ETGVTQSPTHLIKTRGQQVTLRCSSQSGHNTVSWYQQALGQGPQFIFQYYREEENGRGNFPPRFSGLQFPNYSSELNVNALELDDSALYLCASSYNREHGYTFGSGTRLTVV.

The J gene is TRBJ1-6, the V gene TRBV30; D is perhaps TRBD1 (5 bases). Germline-derived CDR1 and CDR2 are GTSNPN and SVGIG (reference sequence). The CDR3 contains 14 residues. The V and J ends lost 6 bases and 8 bases respectively, with 17 bases between them. In nucleotides, the CDR3 is TGTGCCTGTTCAGGGTTAGGAAGAGATTCACCCCTCCACTTT. Protein: CACSGLGRDSPLHF.